The rows below give T cell receptor beta chains drawn from one sample of a study of blood T cell repertoires in COVID-19. The repertoire was sequenced with immunoSEQ multiplex PCR; TCRdb's copy has only in-frame clones and lacks some. Found here are around 60,000 clones, 65% to 90% of them singletons; the top ten hold about 10%. Sequenced input: peripheral blood. These TCRs come from a middle-aged man with COVID-19, enrolled during active disease. Both conserved end residues are part of each CDR3. Fields, in order: J gene, V gene, clone size, D gene, CDR3 protein, CDR3 DNA. D genes are given only for firm matches. Rows may omit the clone size; those that give it use once, few, many or a size class.

J: TRBJ1-2
V: TRBV6-1
size: -
D: TRBD1
CDR3: CASSEPRTGWGYGYTF
DNA: TGTGCCAGCAGTGAACCCCGGACAGGGTGGGGCTATGGCTACACCTTC

J: TRBJ2-1
V: TRBV15
size: -
D: TRBD1
CDR3: CATSRRTGVGNEQFF
DNA: TGTGCCACCAGCAGAAGGACAGGGGTTGGGAATGAGCAGTTCTTC

J: TRBJ2-1
V: TRBV28
size: -
D: TRBD2
CDR3: CASSSSGTSGYNEQFF
DNA: TGTGCCAGCAGTTCTTCCGGGACTAGCGGATACAATGAGCAGTTCTTC

J: TRBJ1-4
V: TRBV19
size: -
D: TRBD1
CDR3: CASRPGQGNEKLFF
DNA: TGTGCCAGTAGGCCGGGACAGGGTAATGAAAAACTGTTTTTT

J: TRBJ2-1
V: TRBV24-1
size: -
D: TRBD2
CDR3: CATSDSTGAGNEQFF
DNA: TGTGCCACCAGTGATTCAACGGGAGCGGGGAATGAGCAGTTCTTC

J: TRBJ2-1
V: TRBV6-2/TRBV6-3
size: -
D: TRBD2
CDR3: CASSKGLAVNEQFF
DNA: TGTGCCAGCAGTAAGGGACTAGCGGTCAATGAGCAGTTCTTC

J: TRBJ2-7
V: TRBV5-1
size: -
D: -
CDR3: CASSNNYEQYF
DNA: TGCGCCAGCAGTAACAACTACGAGCAGTACTTC

J: TRBJ1-6
V: TRBV5-4
size: -
D: TRBD1
CDR3: CASSAKGQGLYNSPLHF
DNA: TGTGCCAGCAGCGCGAAGGGACAGGGGCTTTATAATTCACCCCTCCACTTT

J: TRBJ1-2
V: TRBV2
size: -
D: -
CDR3: CASRLRLGGYGYTF
DNA: TGTGCCAGCAGGTTACGACTTGGGGGGTATGGCTACACCTTC

J: TRBJ2-3
V: TRBV5-1
size: -
D: -
CDR3: CASSLPQGSTDTQYF
DNA: TGCGCCAGCAGCTTACCCCAGGGCAGCACAGATACGCAGTATTTT

J: TRBJ2-5
V: TRBV12-3/TRBV12-4
size: -
D: TRBD1
CDR3: CASSLAGQSYF
DNA: TGTGCCAGCAGTTTAGCGGGACAGTCGTACTTC

J: TRBJ2-3
V: TRBV7-3
size: -
D: TRBD2
CDR3: CASSFSGSGTDTQYF
DNA: TGTGCCAGCAGCTTTAGCGGGAGTGGAACAGATACGCAGTATTTT

J: TRBJ2-7
V: TRBV7-2
size: -
D: -
CDR3: CASSLDGSSSYEQYF
DNA: TGTGCCAGCAGTTTAGACGGGAGCAGCTCCTACGAGCAGTACTTC

J: TRBJ2-2
V: TRBV7-9
size: -
D: -
CDR3: CASSLGTGELFF
DNA: TGTGCCAGCAGCCTCGGTACCGGGGAGCTGTTTTTT

J: TRBJ2-4
V: TRBV4-1
size: once
D: TRBD2
CDR3: CASSPGLAGAGIQYF
DNA: TGCGCCAGCAGCCCGGGACTAGCGGGAGCAGGCATTCAGTACTTC

J: TRBJ1-3
V: TRBV10-3
size: few
D: -
CDR3: CARSQVSGNTIYF
DNA: TGTGCCCGTTCCCAGGTCTCTGGAAACACCATATATTTT

J: TRBJ2-7
V: TRBV5-4
size: few
D: -
CDR3: CASSRDYEQYF
DNA: TGTGCCAGCAGCCGAGACTACGAGCAGTACTTC

J: TRBJ1-5
V: TRBV7-2
size: -
D: -
CDR3: CASSLASGGPPNQPQHF
DNA: TGTGCCAGCAGCTTAGCGTCGGGGGGGCCCCCCAATCAGCCCCAGCATTTT

J: TRBJ2-3
V: TRBV6-5
size: -
D: -
CDR3: CASSYSGVSTDTQYF
DNA: TGTGCCAGCAGTTACTCAGGGGTCAGCACAGATACGCAGTATTTT

J: TRBJ2-3
V: TRBV7-9
size: -
D: -
CDR3: CASSSRSGGTTDTQYF
DNA: TGTGCCAGCAGCTCCCGATCGGGGGGCACCACAGATACGCAGTATTTT

J: TRBJ2-5
V: TRBV4-2
size: -
D: -
CDR3: CASSQGRQATQETQYF
DNA: TGTGCCAGCAGCCAAGGCCGGCAAGCGACCCAAGAGACCCAGTACTTC

J: TRBJ1-5
V: TRBV2
size: -
D: -
CDR3: CASSGQTLAGQPQHF
DNA: TGTGCCAGCAGTGGCCAGACCCTCGCGGGTCAGCCCCAGCATTTT

J: TRBJ1-3
V: TRBV28
size: -
D: -
CDR3: CASSPGGGVGRGGNTIYF
DNA: TGTGCCAGCAGCCCCGGAGGGGGGGTTGGGAGGGGAGGAAACACCATATATTTT

J: TRBJ2-1
V: TRBV27
size: -
D: TRBD2
CDR3: CASSMGREAYNEQFF
DNA: TGTGCCAGCAGCATGGGGCGGGAGGCCTACAATGAGCAGTTCTTC

J: TRBJ2-3
V: TRBV12-3/TRBV12-4
size: -
D: -
CDR3: CASSLRSDTQYF
DNA: TGTGCCAGCAGCCTTAGATCAGATACGCAGTATTTT

J: TRBJ2-2
V: TRBV6-2/TRBV6-3
size: -
D: -
CDR3: CASSYGRGKAGELFF
DNA: TGTGCCAGCAGTTATGGGCGCGGGAAAGCCGGGGAGCTGTTTTTT

J: TRBJ2-5
V: TRBV6-6
size: -
D: -
CDR3: CASLDSGREEETQYF
DNA: TGTGCCAGCCTGGACTCGGGAAGGGAAGAAGAGACCCAGTACTTC

J: TRBJ2-5
V: TRBV6-5
size: -
D: TRBD1
CDR3: CASSNRGETQYF
DNA: TGTGCCAGCAGCAACAGGGGAGAGACCCAGTACTTC

J: TRBJ2-7
V: TRBV7-2
size: -
D: TRBD2
CDR3: CASSQTGGGSYEQYF
DNA: TGTGCCAGCAGCCAAACGGGAGGGGGATCCTACGAGCAGTACTTC

J: TRBJ1-1
V: TRBV7-6
size: -
D: -
CDR3: CASSLGAGVNTEAFF
DNA: TGTGCCAGCAGCTTAGGAGCAGGGGTGAACACTGAAGCTTTCTTT

J: TRBJ1-3
V: TRBV3-1/TRBV3-2
size: -
D: -
CDR3: CASSQVSGAASGNTIYF
DNA: TGTGCCAGCAGCCAAGTGTCAGGGGCGGCATCTGGAAACACCATATATTTT

J: TRBJ1-2
V: TRBV6-5
size: -
D: -
CDR3: CASSYAGPNYGYTF
DNA: TGTGCCAGCAGTTACGCAGGGCCTAACTATGGCTACACCTTC

J: TRBJ1-4
V: TRBV29-1
size: -
D: TRBD1
CDR3: CSVNLPGQGIEKLFF
DNA: TGCAGCGTCAACCTTCCGGGACAGGGTATTGAAAAACTGTTTTTT

J: TRBJ2-1
V: TRBV11-3
size: -
D: -
CDR3: CASSSNYNEQFF
DNA: TGTGCCAGCAGCTCAAACTACAATGAGCAGTTCTTC

J: TRBJ2-2
V: TRBV5-1
size: -
D: TRBD2
CDR3: CASSPGTSGSRNTGELFF
DNA: TGCGCCAGCAGCCCGGGGACTAGCGGGAGTCGGAACACCGGGGAGCTGTTTTTT

J: TRBJ2-1
V: TRBV18
size: -
D: -
CDR3: CASSPRQGGWNEQFF
DNA: TGTGCCAGCTCACCACGGCAGGGTGGATGGAATGAGCAGTTCTTC

J: TRBJ1-2
V: TRBV30
size: -
D: TRBD1
CDR3: CAWSRAGGNYGYTF
DNA: TGTGCCTGGAGTCGGGCAGGGGGGAACTATGGCTACACCTTC

J: TRBJ2-1
V: TRBV20-1
size: -
D: TRBD2
CDR3: CSASGASGRAGNEQFF
DNA: TGCAGTGCTAGTGGGGCTAGCGGGAGGGCAGGTAATGAGCAGTTCTTC

J: TRBJ2-7
V: TRBV5-1
size: -
D: -
CDR3: CASSTRDFPYEQYF
DNA: TGCGCCAGCAGCACCCGGGACTTCCCCTACGAGCAGTACTTC

J: TRBJ2-5
V: TRBV7-2
size: -
D: -
CDR3: CASSLYRVQETQYF
DNA: TGTGCCAGCAGCTTATACAGGGTGCAAGAGACCCAGTACTTC

J: TRBJ2-1
V: TRBV27
size: -
D: -
CDR3: CASSLRGRSSYNEQFF
DNA: TGTGCCAGCAGTTTACGAGGGAGGTCCTCCTACAATGAGCAGTTCTTC

J: TRBJ1-1
V: TRBV5-1
size: -
D: TRBD1
CDR3: CASSLGGTGLNTEAFF
DNA: TGCGCCAGCAGCTTGGGTGGGACAGGGTTGAACACTGAAGCTTTCTTT

J: TRBJ1-1
V: TRBV19
size: -
D: TRBD1
CDR3: CASISRQGRTTEAFF
DNA: TGTGCCAGTATCTCACGACAGGGGCGGACCACTGAAGCTTTCTTT

J: TRBJ2-7
V: TRBV5-5
size: few
D: TRBD1
CDR3: CASSPGQFYEQYF
DNA: TGTGCCAGCAGCCCGGGACAGTTCTACGAGCAGTACTTC

J: TRBJ1-2
V: TRBV24-1
size: -
D: TRBD1
CDR3: CATSDTQGVNYGYTF
DNA: TGTGCCACCAGTGACACACAGGGGGTTAACTATGGCTACACCTTC

J: TRBJ1-2
V: TRBV6-5
size: -
D: TRBD1
CDR3: CASSNRGNYGYTF
DNA: TGTGCCAGCAGTAACAGGGGAAACTATGGCTACACCTTC

J: TRBJ2-1
V: TRBV7-9
size: few
D: TRBD2
CDR3: CAGILAGGEARNEQFF
DNA: TGTGCCGGTATACTAGCGGGAGGGGAGGCGCGGAATGAGCAGTTCTTC

J: TRBJ1-1
V: TRBV28
size: -
D: -
CDR3: CANSRGLNTEAFF
DNA: TGTGCCAACTCCAGGGGCCTTAACACTGAAGCTTTCTTT

J: TRBJ1-4
V: TRBV5-1
size: -
D: -
CDR3: CASSLSFEKLFF
DNA: TGCGCCAGCAGCTTGAGCTTTGAAAAACTGTTTTTT

J: TRBJ2-4
V: TRBV19
size: once
D: -
CDR3: CASSIGRGAVSYF
DNA: TGTGCCAGTAGTATAGGTCGAGGCGCTGTTTCGTACTTC

J: TRBJ1-5
V: TRBV14
size: -
D: -
CDR3: CASSLGHTQPQHF
DNA: TGTGCCAGCAGCCTGGGACATACTCAGCCCCAGCATTTT